This TCR beta chain was identified in a study of blood T cell repertoires in COVID-19. For the study at large: Some COVID-19 samples were acute and others convalescent; all came from the United States, Italy and Spain. PBMCs, B-cell-depleted T cells, or T cells provided the cDNA or gDNA that made up the material.

The germline V and J ends were trimmed by 6 bases and 8 bases, with 16 bases remaining between them. Per germline, CDR1 ENHRY and CDR2 SYGVKD. This CDR3 has 13 residues. Authors' analysis steps: From reference gene primer amplification, estimates of nucleated cell counts were derived. TCRdb keeps only in-frame clones here, not all; method: immunoSEQ multiplex PCR. The D gene and trimming were derived from the DNA, and the V and J assignments and clone size from that table. Among 150,000 to 200,000 clones listed, approximately 87% were seen once. Sequencing input: peripheral blood. V usage is TRBV10-3 and J usage is TRBJ1-2; possible D gene TRBD1, 5 bases. This receptor was taken from a woman aged 70-85 years with COVID-19, enrolled during active disease. In nucleotides, the CDR3 is TGTGCCATCAGAGGTACAGGTCCCGAGGGCTACACCTTC. Translating gives CAIRGTGPEGYTF.